This note documents a single TCR beta chain sequence. Its antigen is as yet unknown. The read ends 3 residues early relative to the CDR3; the germline J gene fills the gap. Assay used: immunoSEQ multiplex PCR; TCRdb lists only in-frame clones, some missing. The sample holds about 31,000 clones. The data derive from a study of T cells in women clearing cervical HPV infection. Study overall: Cases: HPV16-related CIN3 or worse on histology, 2 invasive cancers.

Overall study results and limits: CIN3+ cases had significantly higher TCR repertoire richness than controls, but evenness did not differ.

The CDR3 has 14 residues. V dropped 4 bases and J dropped 4 bases, with 13 bases sitting between them. Germline V lookup: CDR1 SNHLY, CDR2 FYNNEI. Specimen: blood buffy coat. J is TRBJ1-2 and V is TRBV2; maybe TRBD1 (6 bases). This clonotype originated in a woman aged 18 to 75 with a cervical HPV16 infection that either progressed to CIN3+ or cleared (not recorded which). Incomplete CDR3 DNA: TGTGCCAGCAGTGGGTACAGGGAGGCCTATGGC. Protein: CASSGYREAYG. The full CDR3 protein is CASSGYREAYGYTF.